Described below is a single T cell receptor beta chain sequence and its context. Per the study methods: Reference gene primer amplification gave estimated nucleated cell counts. The table came from immunoSEQ multiplex PCR; TCRdb's copy has only in-frame clones and leaves some out. That table supplies the V and J calls and clone size; D and trimming were determined from the DNA. The table shows approximately 90,000 clones, with approximately 89% occurring only once. This entry belongs to a study of blood T cell repertoires in COVID-19. Turning to the study itself: Italy, Spain and the United States were the sources of the convalescent and acute COVID-19 samples. PBMCs, B-cell-depleted T cells, or T cells were the source of the cDNA or gDNA that made up the material.

V was pared by 6 bases and J by 1 base, with 5 bases of the junction left unmatched. The CDR3 spans 15 residues. Per germline, CDR1 ENHRY and CDR2 SYGVKD. This TCR derives from a human donor in a cohort sampled during active COVID-19. The specimen was peripheral blood. V is TRBV10-3 and J is TRBJ1-2; 10 bases map to TRBD1. The CDR3 sequence: CAISARDRGNYGYTF. The CDR3 DNA is TGTGCCATCAGCGCCCGGGACAGGGGTAACTATGGCTACACCTTC.